What follows describes a single TCR beta chain. This CDR3 region has 13 residues. CDR1 SGHRS and CDR2 YFSETQ come from the germline V gene. Trimming pared 0 bases from V and 5 bases from J, leaving 9 bases between. The data were obtained in a study of Ad26.COV2.S vaccination and SARS-CoV-2 variants. Looking at the study overall: The vaccine Ad26.COV2.S was put into the muscle once, or twice with 56 days between.

Sample treatment: about 20 received Ad26.COV2.S at low or high dose, single or two shots; five or six received placebo; per-sample allocation not given. The investigators took samples on day 63 after the first vaccine or placebo injection. Wuhan-strain SARS-CoV-2 spike was expressed by the Ad26 vector that made up the vaccine. Profiling relied on immunoSEQ multiplex PCR, and the TCRdb table lists in-frame clones only, not all of them. The sample yields about 350,000 clones, 70% to 90% seen once. J is TRBJ2-7 and V is TRBV5-1, with D unclear. The sample in question was peripheral blood, obtained in a trial of Ad26.COV2.S vaccine versus placebo. This receptor was taken from a person between 18 and 59 years old who received the Ad26.COV2.S COVID-19 vaccine or a placebo. The chain's CDR3 is CASSLGQGHEQYF. Written as DNA, the CDR3 is TGCGCCAGCAGCTTGGGACAAGGCCACGAGCAGTACTTC.